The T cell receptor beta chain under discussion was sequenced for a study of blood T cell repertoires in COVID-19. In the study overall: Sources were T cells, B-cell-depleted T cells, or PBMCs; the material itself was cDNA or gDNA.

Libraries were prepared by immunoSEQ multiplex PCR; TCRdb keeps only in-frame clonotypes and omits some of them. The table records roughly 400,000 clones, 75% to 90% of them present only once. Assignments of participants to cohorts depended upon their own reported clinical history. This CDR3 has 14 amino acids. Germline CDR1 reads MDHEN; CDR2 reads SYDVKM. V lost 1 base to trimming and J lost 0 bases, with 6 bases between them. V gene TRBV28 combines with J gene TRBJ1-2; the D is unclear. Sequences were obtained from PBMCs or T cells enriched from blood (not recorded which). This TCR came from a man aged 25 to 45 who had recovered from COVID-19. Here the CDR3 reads CASSLSYTNYGYTF. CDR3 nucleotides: TGTGCCAGCAGTTTATCGTACACTAACTATGGCTACACCTTC.